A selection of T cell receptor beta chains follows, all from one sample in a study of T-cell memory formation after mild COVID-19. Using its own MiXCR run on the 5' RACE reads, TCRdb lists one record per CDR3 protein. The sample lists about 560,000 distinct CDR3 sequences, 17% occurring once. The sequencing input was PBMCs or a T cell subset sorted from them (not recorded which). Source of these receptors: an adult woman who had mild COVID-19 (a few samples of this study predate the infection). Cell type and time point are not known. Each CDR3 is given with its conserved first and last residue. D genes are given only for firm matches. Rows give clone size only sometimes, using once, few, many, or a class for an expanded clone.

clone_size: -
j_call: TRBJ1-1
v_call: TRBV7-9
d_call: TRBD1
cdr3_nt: TGTGCCAGCAGCGTAACACAGGGGTGGAACACTGAAGCTTTCTTT
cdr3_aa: CASSVTQGWNTEAFF

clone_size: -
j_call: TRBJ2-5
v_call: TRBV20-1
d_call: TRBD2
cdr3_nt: TGCAGTGCTAGACGAGCGGGAGCGAAGGAGACCCAGTACTTC
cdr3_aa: CSARRAGAKETQYF

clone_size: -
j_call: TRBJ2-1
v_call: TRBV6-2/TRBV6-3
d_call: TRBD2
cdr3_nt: TGTGCCAGCAAAGGTGGCAGCGGGGGCAATGAGCAGTTCTTC
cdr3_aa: CASKGGSGGNEQFF

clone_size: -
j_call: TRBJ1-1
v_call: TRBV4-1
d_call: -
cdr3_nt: TGCGCCAGCAGCGTAAAATTACCGGGGCCCAAGAACACTGAAGCTTTCTTT
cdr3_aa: CASSVKLPGPKNTEAFF

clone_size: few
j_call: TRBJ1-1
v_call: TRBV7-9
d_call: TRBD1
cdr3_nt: TGTGCCAGCAGCTTAGGCTTGGGACAGGGGGAGGCTGAAGCTTTCTTT
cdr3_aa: CASSLGLGQGEAEAFF

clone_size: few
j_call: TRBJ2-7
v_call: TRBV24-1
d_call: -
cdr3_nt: TGTGCCACCAGTGATAAGACAGAGGGCGAGCAGTACTTC
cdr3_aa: CATSDKTEGEQYF

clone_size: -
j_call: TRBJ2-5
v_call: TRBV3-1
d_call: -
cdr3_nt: TGTGCCAGCAGCCAAGACCCTAAAGAGACCCAGTACTTC
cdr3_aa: CASSQDPKETQYF

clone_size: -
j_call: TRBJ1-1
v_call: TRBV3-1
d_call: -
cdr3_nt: TGTGCCAGCAGCCAAGTTAACAGGAACACTGAAGCTTTCTTT
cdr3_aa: CASSQVNRNTEAFF

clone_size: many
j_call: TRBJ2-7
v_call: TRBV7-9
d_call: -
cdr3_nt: TGTGCCAGCAGCCTGGGAGCGTTTAACGAGCAGTACTTC
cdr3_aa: CASSLGAFNEQYF

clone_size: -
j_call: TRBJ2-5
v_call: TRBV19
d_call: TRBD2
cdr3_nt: TGTGCCAGTAGTATGTGGGCTAGCGGGGATCAAGAGACCCAGTACTTC
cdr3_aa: CASSMWASGDQETQYF

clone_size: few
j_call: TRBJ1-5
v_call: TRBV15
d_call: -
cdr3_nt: TGTGCCACCAGCAGGGGAGGGAGAAGCAATCAGCCCCAGCATTTT
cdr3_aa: CATSRGGRSNQPQHF

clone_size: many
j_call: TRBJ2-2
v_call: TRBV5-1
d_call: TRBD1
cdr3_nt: TGCGCCAGCGCCGACAGGGGCACCGGGGAGCTGTTTTTT
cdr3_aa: CASADRGTGELFF

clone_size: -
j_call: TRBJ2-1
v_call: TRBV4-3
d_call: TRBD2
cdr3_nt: TGCGCCAGCAGCCAAGATCTCAGGGAGGGAGAGATCTCCTACAATGAGCAGTTCTTC
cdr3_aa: CASSQDLREGEISYNEQFF

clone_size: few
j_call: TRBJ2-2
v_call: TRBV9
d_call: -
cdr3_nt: TGTGCCAGCAGCGTAGGCAGCGGGTCGAACACCGGGGAGCTGTTTTTT
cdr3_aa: CASSVGSGSNTGELFF

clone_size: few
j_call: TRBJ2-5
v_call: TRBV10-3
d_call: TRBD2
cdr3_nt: TGTGCCATCAGGCCTAGCGGGGGGGCCTACCAAGAGACCCAGTACTTC
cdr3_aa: CAIRPSGGAYQETQYF

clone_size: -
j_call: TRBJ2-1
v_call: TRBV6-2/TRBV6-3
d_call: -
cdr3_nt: TGTGCCAGCAGCGAAGCCGGGACTTCTCACAATGAGCAGTTCTTC
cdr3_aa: CASSEAGTSHNEQFF

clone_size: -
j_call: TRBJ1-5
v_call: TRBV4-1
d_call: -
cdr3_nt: TGCGCCAGCAGACCTCGAGACAGGAGTGATCAGCCCCAGCATTTT
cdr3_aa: CASRPRDRSDQPQHF

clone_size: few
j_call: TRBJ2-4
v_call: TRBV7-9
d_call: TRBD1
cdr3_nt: TGTGCCAGCAGCTTACTCGTCCAGGGGGTCGCCAAAAACATTCAGTACTTC
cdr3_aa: CASSLLVQGVAKNIQYF

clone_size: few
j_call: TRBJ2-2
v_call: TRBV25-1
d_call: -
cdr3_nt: TGTGCCAGCAGTGAGGGGCAGCGGGCCGGGGAGCTGTTTTTT
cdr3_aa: CASSEGQRAGELFF

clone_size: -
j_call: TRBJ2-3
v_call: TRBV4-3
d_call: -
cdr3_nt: TGCGCCAGCAGCCAAGAGAGACGCCTCGGTAGCACAGATACGCAGTATTTT
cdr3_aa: CASSQERRLGSTDTQYF

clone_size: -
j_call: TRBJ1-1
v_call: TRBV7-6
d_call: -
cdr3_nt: TGTGCCAGCAGCTTGTCAGGCAGTTTGAACACTGAAGCTTTCTTT
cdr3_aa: CASSLSGSLNTEAFF

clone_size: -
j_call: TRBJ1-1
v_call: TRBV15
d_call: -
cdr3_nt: TGTGCCACCAGCAGAGGGCTAGAGACTGAAGCTTTCTTT
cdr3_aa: CATSRGLETEAFF

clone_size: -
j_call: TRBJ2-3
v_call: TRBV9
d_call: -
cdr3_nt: TGTGCCAGCAGCGTAGGGCTGGCCTGGGTTAGGACAGATACGCAGTATTTT
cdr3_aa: CASSVGLAWVRTDTQYF

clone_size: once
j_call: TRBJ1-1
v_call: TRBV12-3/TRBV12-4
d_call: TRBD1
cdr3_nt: TGTGCCAGCAGTTTTCCCCGGGAGGGGGCGTCTGAAGCTTTCTTT
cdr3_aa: CASSFPREGASEAFF

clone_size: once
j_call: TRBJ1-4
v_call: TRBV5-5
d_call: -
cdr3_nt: TGTGCCAGCAGCTTGGGGCCCGCTGCAACTAATGAAAAACTGTTTTTT
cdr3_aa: CASSLGPAATNEKLFF

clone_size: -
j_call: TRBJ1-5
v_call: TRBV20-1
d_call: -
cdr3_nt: TGCAGTGCTCGACCCGATTATAGCAATCAGCCCCAGCATTTT
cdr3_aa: CSARPDYSNQPQHF

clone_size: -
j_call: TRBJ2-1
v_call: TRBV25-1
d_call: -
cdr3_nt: TGTGCCAGCAGTGAGTTCGGGGCAGCTTACAATGAGCAGTTCTTC
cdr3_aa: CASSEFGAAYNEQFF

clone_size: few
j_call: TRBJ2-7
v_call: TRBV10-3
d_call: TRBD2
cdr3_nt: TGTGCCATCAGTGAGTTAGGGACTAGCGAGCAGTACTTC
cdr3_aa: CAISELGTSEQYF

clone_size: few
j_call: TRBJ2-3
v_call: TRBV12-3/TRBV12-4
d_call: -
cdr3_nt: TGTGCCAGCAGTTTACCTTCTGGGGGGCACACTAGCACAGATACGCAGTATTTT
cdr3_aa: CASSLPSGGHTSTDTQYF

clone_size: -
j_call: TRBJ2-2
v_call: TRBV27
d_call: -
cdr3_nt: TGTGCCAGCAGTTTACCGTCGGTCACCGGGGAGCTGTTTTTT
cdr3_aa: CASSLPSVTGELFF

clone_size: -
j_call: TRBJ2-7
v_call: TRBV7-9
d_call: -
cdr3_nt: TGTGCCAGCAGCTATCATGCGGGGGCAGACGAGCAGTACTTC
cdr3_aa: CASSYHAGADEQYF

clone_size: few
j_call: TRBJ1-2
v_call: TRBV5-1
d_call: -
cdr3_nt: TGCGCCAGCAGCCAGAATCCAGGGAGCTATGGCTACACCTTC
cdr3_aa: CASSQNPGSYGYTF

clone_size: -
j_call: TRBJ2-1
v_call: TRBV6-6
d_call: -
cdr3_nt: TGTGCCAGCAGTTACCCCCCTTCCAATGAGCAGTTCTTC
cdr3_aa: CASSYPPSNEQFF

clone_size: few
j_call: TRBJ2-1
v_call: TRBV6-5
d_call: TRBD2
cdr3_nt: TGTGCCAGCACTCTAGCGGGAGCGGGGGCCGATGAGCAGTTCTTC
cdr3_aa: CASTLAGAGADEQFF

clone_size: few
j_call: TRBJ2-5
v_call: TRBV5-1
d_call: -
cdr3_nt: TGCGCCAGCAGCTCCGGGGACGGTCGCAAAGAGACCCAGTACTTC
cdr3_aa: CASSSGDGRKETQYF

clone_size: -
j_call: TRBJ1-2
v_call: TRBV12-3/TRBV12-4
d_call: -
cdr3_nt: TGTGCCAGCAGTTTTCAGGCCGGAGACTATGGCTACACCTTC
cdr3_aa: CASSFQAGDYGYTF

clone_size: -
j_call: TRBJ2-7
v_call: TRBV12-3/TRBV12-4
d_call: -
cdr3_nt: TGTGCCAGTAGCGAAAGGGACGGCAACTACGAGCAGTACTTC
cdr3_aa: CASSERDGNYEQYF

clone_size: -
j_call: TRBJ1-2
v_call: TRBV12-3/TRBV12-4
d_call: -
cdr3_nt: TGTGCCAGCAGTTTGAGACCTGGGGCGGAGGGCTACACCTTC
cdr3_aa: CASSLRPGAEGYTF

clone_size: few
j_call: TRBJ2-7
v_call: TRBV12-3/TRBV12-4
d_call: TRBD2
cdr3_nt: TGTGCCAGTAAAGCGGGACTAGCGGGATCGCATGCCGAGCAGTACTTC
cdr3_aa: CASKAGLAGSHAEQYF

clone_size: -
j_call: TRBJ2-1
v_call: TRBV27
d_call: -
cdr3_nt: TGTGCCAGCGGGATACAGGGAGCGCTTGGGAATGAGCAGTTCTTC
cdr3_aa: CASGIQGALGNEQFF

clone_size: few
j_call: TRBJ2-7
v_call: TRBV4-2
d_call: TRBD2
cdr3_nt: TGTGCCAGCAGCCAATCCCCGACTAGCGGGAGAGACGAGCAGTACTTC
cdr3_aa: CASSQSPTSGRDEQYF

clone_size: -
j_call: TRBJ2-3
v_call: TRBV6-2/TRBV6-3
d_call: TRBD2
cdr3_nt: TGTGCCAGCAGTCCTCTAGCGGGAGGGCCTGTTTCGGCAGCAGATACGCAGTATTTT
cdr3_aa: CASSPLAGGPVSAADTQYF

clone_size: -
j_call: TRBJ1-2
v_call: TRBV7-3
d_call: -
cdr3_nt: TGTGCCAGCAGCTCACTGTGGGACGGAGCGCGGACCTTC
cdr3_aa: CASSSLWDGARTF

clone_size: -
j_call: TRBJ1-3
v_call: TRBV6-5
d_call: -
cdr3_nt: TGTGCCAGCAGTACCCGGGACACCCGGAGGTCTGGAAACACCATATATTTT
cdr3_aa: CASSTRDTRRSGNTIYF

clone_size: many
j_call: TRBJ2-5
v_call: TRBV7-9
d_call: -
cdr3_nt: TGTGCCAGCAGCTTAGATTCCCGAGAGACCCAGTACTTC
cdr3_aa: CASSLDSRETQYF

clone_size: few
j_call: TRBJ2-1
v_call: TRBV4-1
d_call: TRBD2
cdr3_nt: TGCGCCAGCAGCCCAGGACTAGCGGGGGTTCTCCTAACCTACAATGAGCAGTTCTTC
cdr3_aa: CASSPGLAGVLLTYNEQFF

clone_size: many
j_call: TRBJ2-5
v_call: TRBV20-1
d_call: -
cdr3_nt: TGCAGTGCCACGGACCGTCGAGAGACCCAGTACTTC
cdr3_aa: CSATDRRETQYF